Following are 13 T cell receptor beta chains from one sample sequenced in a study of Ad26.COV2.S vaccination and SARS-CoV-2 variants. Treatment given: over 15 received Ad26.COV2.S at low or high dose, single or two shots; 5 received placebo; per-sample allocation not given. Collection of the samples took place on day 63 after the first injection of vaccine or placebo. The protocol was immunoSEQ multiplex PCR, while the TCRdb copy is restricted to in-frame clones and leaves out a portion. The repertoire includes around 300,000 clones, around 88% of them detected once, and about 10% sits in the top ten. The specimen comprised peripheral blood, sampled in a trial of Ad26.COV2.S vaccine versus placebo. The receptors here all came from a person aged 18-65 years who received the Ad26.COV2.S COVID-19 vaccine or a placebo.

The V gene is TRBV24-1, the J gene TRBJ2-5; the match to TRBD1 covers 10 bases. The CDR3 contains 15 residues. V trimming: 3 bases; J trimming: 5 bases; junction bases outside the gene matches: 5. CDR1 is KGHDR, CDR2 SFDVKD, per germline. The CDR3 loop is CATSDPGQGWETQYF. In nucleotides, the CDR3 is TGTGCCACCAGTGATCCGGGACAGGGGTGGGAGACCCAGTACTTC.

In this sample, this clone turned up a few times. The chain combines TRBV3-1 (or the pseudogene TRBV3-2) with TRBJ2-3; 8 nucleotides align to TRBD1. V trimming: 0 bases; J trimming: 7 bases; junction bases outside the gene matches: 6. Germline CDR1 reads LGHDT; CDR2 reads YNNKEL (reference sequence). The CDR3 covers 15 residues. DNA for the CDR3: TGTGCCAGCAGCCAAGAGGGTGGACAGGGTCATACGCAGTATTTT. Translating gives CASSQEGGQGHTQYF.

This clone was counted a single time. The rearrangement links TRBV18 to TRBJ2-1; the D gene is possibly TRBD1 (6 bases). The length of the CDR3 is 15 residues. Between the trimmed V and J ends, which lost 5 bases and 8 bases, there was a span of 19 bases. Germline assignment: CDR1 KGHSH and CDR2 LQKENI. Here the CDR3 reads CASSFGQGTGDEQFF. Written as DNA, the CDR3 is TGTGCCAGCTCATTTGGCCAGGGGACGGGTGATGAGCAGTTCTTC.

This chain connects TRBV4-3 to TRBJ1-1; tentative D call: TRBD1 (6 bases). Looked up from germline, CDR1 is LGHNA and CDR2 is YSLEER. This CDR3 is built from 14 residues. The ends were cut back, 6 bases at V and 1 base at J, with 12 bases in the middle. The CDR3 DNA is TGCGCCAGCAGTCGTATAGGGGGGAACACTGAAGCTTTCTTT. Its translation is CASSRIGGNTEAFF.

This clone occurred a few times. The rearrangement uses TRBV28 and TRBJ1-2; D unclear. The V end lost 6 bases, the J end lost 4 bases, and 9 bases lay between the germline ends. This CDR3 contains 12 residues. The germline gives CDR1 MDHEN, CDR2 SYDVKM. The CDR3 bases are TGTGCCAGCAGCCAGTGGGCCTATGGCTACACCTTC. As protein: CASSQWAYGYTF.

The V call is TRBV9, the J call TRBJ1-4; 10 positions match TRBD1. The CDR3 has 17 residues. Germline CDR1 is SGDLS and CDR2 is YYNGEE. V gave up 1 base and J gave up 6 bases; unmatched junction bases: 9. The CDR3 sequence is CASSVTPRTGGDEKLFF. For the CDR3, the DNA is TGTGCCAGCAGCGTAACCCCCCGGACAGGGGGTGATGAAAAACTGTTTTTT.

This clone turned up a few times. The gene calls are TRBV23-1 and TRBJ1-5; 7 nucleotides agree with TRBD1. TRBV23-1 is filed as an ORF, its function uncertain. J was trimmed by 7 bases and V by 0 bases; bases with no gene match: 15. The CDR3 covers 18 residues. CDR3 in amino acids: CASSQSMVAGGQGQPQHF. As DNA, the CDR3 is TGCGCCAGCAGTCAATCGATGGTTGCAGGGGGACAAGGACAGCCCCAGCATTTT.

The V and J genes are TRBV19 and TRBJ2-1, with D perhaps matching TRBD1 or TRBD2 (6 bases each). The CDR3 contains 16 residues. CDR1 LNHDA and CDR2 SQIVND come from the germline V gene (reference sequence). V was clipped by 5 bases and J by 8 bases, with 22 bases between them. The CDR3 is CASSPDVGAGEDEQFF. The CDR3 DNA reads TGTGCCAGTAGTCCAGATGTCGGGGCAGGGGAGGATGAGCAGTTCTTC.

The chain employs TRBV6-5 and TRBJ2-7; D is possibly TRBD2 (5 bases). CDR1 is MNHEY and CDR2 is SVGAGI in the germline V gene. The V end lost 5 bases, the J end lost 0 bases, and 11 bases lay between the germline ends. The CDR3 has 14 residues. The CDR3 DNA sequence: TGTGCCAGCAGTCCGACCGGGGTCTCCTACGAGCAGTACTTC. Translating it yields CASSPTGVSYEQYF.

The chain recombines TRBV6-2 or TRBV6-3 with TRBJ2-7; D ambiguous. Trimming left V 2 bases short and J 0 bases short, with 5 bases between. Looked up from germline, CDR1 is MNHEY and CDR2 is SVGEGT. The CDR3 runs 13 residues. CDR3 bases: TGTGCCAGCAGTTACGGACCCTCCTACGAGCAGTACTTC. This encodes CASSYGPSYEQYF.

This chain links TRBV28 with TRBJ2-1; 9 bases match TRBD2. The J segment lost 8 bases and the V segment lost 2 bases, leaving 1 base of the junction unmatched. Germline assignment: CDR1 MDHEN and CDR2 SYDVKM. The CDR3 covers 13 residues. CDR3 protein: CASSLRTSDEQFF. CDR3 nucleotide sequence: TGTGCCAGCAGTTTAAGGACTAGCGATGAGCAGTTCTTC.

This sequence joins TRBV2 and TRBJ2-7; 8 positions agree with TRBD1. The CDR3 extends over 15 amino acids. The V gene end was trimmed by 5 bases and the J gene end by 6 bases; junction bases not matched to a gene: 12. Per the germline V gene, CDR1 is SNHLY and CDR2 is FYNNEI. The CDR3: CASSPDRLTGVEQYF. The CDR3 DNA is TGTGCCAGCAGTCCCGATAGATTGACAGGGGTCGAGCAGTACTTC.

CDR3 nucleotides: TGTGCCAGCACCCGATGGGTTGGCGGGGAGCTGTTTTTT. Its translation is CASTRWVGGELFF. V gene TRBV3-1 (or the pseudogene TRBV3-2) combines with J gene TRBJ2-2, with D uncertain. V was clipped by 7 bases and J by 7 bases, with 13 bases between them. Germline values: CDR1 LGHDT, CDR2 YNNKEL (reference sequence). CDR3 size: 13 residues.